This T cell receptor (beta chain) was retrieved from a study of cytomegalovirus exposure and HLA in healthy donors (dated by TCRdb to about 2017). Some background on the complete study: According to an earlier analysis of several hundred of the donors, 150 million to 200 million T cells yielded 100 million or so unique TCR beta sequences and about 300 Gb of sequence data. Among roughly 400 genotyped donors of the cohort, an average of around 240,000 unique TCR beta nucleotide sequences were sequenced per donor, roughly 20% of them non-productive. Of the 398 genotyped donors, 81% were placed in the genetic ancestry cluster associated with self-reported Caucasian donors. The number of donors typed differed by locus, with about 629-630 for A, B, C, DRB1 and DQB1, around 560 for DQA1, over 600 for DPA1, and around 460 for DPB1. All discovery cohort repertoires had been generated on a single sequencing platform. An earlier analysis of about 620 of the donors applied high-throughput TCR beta sequencing to assess whether each TCR beta V gene segment acted as functional or pseudogenic. In addition to the first cohort of 500 to 850 subjects, a separate validation cohort of approximately 120 different subjects was used. Several DR-DQ haplotypes were handled as single units for association and clustering because linkage in the cohort was strong. To study patterns of TCR occurrence, a later analysis re-analyzed previously published TCR beta repertoires from 600 to 750 donors and added high-resolution HLA genotyping. Roughly 300 gigabases of sequencing data and tens of millions of unique TCR sequences were included in an early release covering several hundred HLA-typed donors. The study aimed to test whether cataloging public T cell receptors could reveal signatures of past pathogen exposure. The study profiled the T cell repertoires of under 850 subjects by immunosequencing and related them to cytomegalovirus serostatus. Donor age, sex, ethnicity and CMV serostatus were collected together with the repertoire data. The study combined high-throughput TCR immunosequencing, statistical association of individual TCRs with disease status, and machine learning to predict cytomegalovirus infection status. A later genetic analysis took genome-wide SNP genotypes for about 55% of the 666 donors and used that subset as a discovery cohort. Rather than drawing on any new phenotypic data, the later analysis identified candidate immune exposures from TCR beta sequences and the way those sequences occurred across donors. Class I and class II HLA loci were covered by the typing at four-digit resolution.

In total, roughly 710 healthy bone marrow donors made up the cohort. All cohort members were sampled while nominally healthy, although unrecorded immune exposures were likely present. The donor tested CMV seropositive, placing the donor among the roughly 300 seropositive members of the cohort. Each donor provided a peripheral blood sample, and peripheral blood mononuclear cells were used for TCR beta sequencing. Genomic DNA extraction from the blood cell samples was performed with the Qiagen DNeasy Blood Extraction Kit. Remarks on this clone: Its cognate antigen has yet to be identified. The input lacks base qualities; no much larger clone sits a single base away.

The library was made by the immunoSEQ multiplex PCR assay. A mixture of 60 forward primers for TCR Vbeta segments and 13 reverse primers for TCR Jbeta segments was used in the multiplex PCR. Amplification of the CDR3 region of rearranged TCR beta genes was performed with a multiplex PCR assay on genomic DNA. The amplified TCR beta libraries were sequenced on the Illumina HiSeq System as 87-base-pair reads. The study's processing was this. A later analysis counted approximately 74 million unique TCR beta chains across the 550 to 750 repertoires, and roughly 9.9 million of these chains were shared by at least two donors. Raw reads were error-corrected and collapsed into unique sequences by a nearest-neighbor algorithm in which closely related sequences were merged to remove PCR and sequencing errors. CDR3 sequences were aligned to IMGT reference sequences to assign V, D and J gene segments. Each retained sequence needed at least a six-nucleotide match to both a V gene segment and a J gene segment. A rearrangement counted as productive if the CDR3 had no stop codons and remained in frame with V and J, and every other rearrangement counted as non-productive. CDR3 was defined by IMGT convention, running from the second conserved V-encoded cysteine to the conserved J-encoded phenylalanine. Sequences without an unambiguous match to a single V gene segment were excluded from the earlier analysis of a few hundred of the donors. In an earlier analysis of 587 of the donors, V segments were called functional above 56.7% productive rearrangements and were called segregating when the between-donor standard deviation exceeded 5%. A statistical classification framework was built for diagnosing cytomegalovirus status from the catalog of TCR beta chain sequences. V and J gene assignment, in a later analysis, came from comparing TCR nucleotide sequences with IMGT/GENE-DB human TR gene sequences. A later analysis assigned CDR3 sequences and most-parsimonious VDJ recombination scenarios with the TCRdist pipeline. In a later analysis, each TCR beta chain was defined by its CDR3 amino acid sequence together with its V-gene family, and reads without a unique V-gene family were excluded. As a way to deal with suspected cross-contamination and a sequencing artifact, a later analysis dropped roughly 620 nucleotide sequences that were highly shared and had low generation probability. In a later analysis, a clonal expansion index for each public chain was calculated from normalized within-repertoire ranks of inferred template counts. A later analysis computed generation probabilities with a VDJ recombination model fitted to out-of-frame rearrangements, and checked the results against IGoR. In a later analysis, TCR-TCR, TCR-HLA and TCR-CMV co-occurrence was scored with hypergeometric tests, and a repertoire-size bias correction was applied to TCR pairs. To estimate false discovery rates, a later analysis permuted the HLA or CMV assignments 20 times. A later analysis grouped co-occurring TCRs with DBSCAN, adding TCRdist sequence similarity when clustering within HLA-allele-positive subsets. For co-occurrence clustering, repertoires with fewer than 30,000 or more than 120,000 public chains were excluded, along with roughly 5 repertoires with anomalous nucleotide sharing. This immuneACCESS table, as held by TCRdb, lists in-frame sequences with V and J called but not all clones. Of the missing ones, under half trace to an unresolved V gene in checked studies; the others have no known cause. V and J calls and clone size are copied from that table; D and trimming were computed from the DNA. The sample table holds approximately 120,000 clones, of which approximately 70% were seen once. 5% to 7% of the sample belongs to the ten largest clones.

The full study reports these points: The sequencing pipeline was judged likely to have produced a cluster of highly shared sequence variants as a technical artifact. The presence/absence analyses assumed that sequencing depth was roughly uniform across donors, and that assumption may not be true. When HLA alleles, especially DR and DQ, strongly co-occurred, TCR associations were difficult to assign to individual alleles. In a later genetic analysis, a missense DCLRE1C variant was associated with V-gene and J-gene trimming of TCR beta chains, and the association was replicated in an independent cohort. Because counts were too low, around 18 rarely observed V segments, including chromosome 9 orphons, were left out of the earlier analysis of 500 to 750 of the donors. According to a later analysis, TCR association rates differed among HLA loci, with DRB1 alleles showing the most associated TCRs and HLA-C alleles showing the fewest. The classifier was reported to diagnose cytomegalovirus status with high specificity and sensitivity in both the original cohort and the validation cohort. A few of the identified cytomegalovirus-associated TCR beta chains were confirmed in vitro to be specific for cytomegalovirus antigens. According to a later analysis, parvovirus B19, influenza, CMV and Epstein-Barr virus appeared linked to several top co-occurrence clusters. The authors suggested that the approach could potentially be generalized to other disease states and immunological phenotypes. A later genetic analysis reported fewer N-insertions in productive TCRs among donors in an Asian-associated ancestry cluster than the roughly 690-donor mean. This cohort had only TCR beta chains sequenced, and the lack of alpha or paired-chain data limited which features could be detected. Correlated functional status among segregating V segments might reflect linkage disequilibrium, but an unknown experimental factor could not be ruled out. Broadly in line with IMGT annotations, most TCR beta V segments showed up in productive rearrangements about 87% or about 30% of the time in an earlier analysis of about 500 of the donors. The only immune exposure information available for the cohort was CMV serostatus. In a later analysis, HLA-associated TCR beta chains showed more clonal expansion and lower generation probabilities than non-associated chains that were equally common. Specific HLA alleles were associated with some 15,000 TCR beta sequences at a false discovery rate of 0.05 in a later analysis. Most TCR sequences were seen in very few donors, while some public TCRs were found in many individuals. A total of roughly 160 TCR beta chains were listed by the study as associated with cytomegalovirus. A later analysis found that most CMV-associated TCR beta chains appeared HLA-restricted, with HLA associations seemingly driven largely by CMV exposure. A further reported finding was that TCR beta sequences accurately predicted the HLA-A and HLA-B alleles for most subjects in the first cohort. Because HLA typing was unavailable for some donors at each locus, only the typed subset was used in association tests.

Sequenced material: PBMCs. The receptor was isolated from a woman in her seventies in good health and CMV-seropositive.

The DNA sequence is as follows: TGCGCCAGCAGCTTGGAGGGACTAACCACAGATACGCAGTATTTT. Its protein product is CASSLEGLTTDTQYF. The chain employs TRBV5-1 and TRBJ2-3; 7 nucleotides in the junction match TRBD2. From the cysteine up to the phenylalanine, the CDR3 has a length of 15 residues. The read is trimmed to its CDR3 DNA, 45 bases read in frame from base 1. Looking up the germline V gene yields CDR1 SGHRS and CDR2 YFSETQ. At the junction V is shortened by 0 bases and J by 2 bases; bases outside the gene matches: 3.